This T cell receptor (beta chain) was identified during a study of blood T cell repertoires in COVID-19. Background on the study: Samples representing acute and convalescent COVID-19 were sourced from the United States, Italy and Spain. PBMCs, B-cell-depleted T cells, or T cells provided the cDNA or gDNA that made up the material.

The germline V gene encodes CDR1 MGHDK and CDR2 SYGVNS. With 9 bases removed from V and 3 bases from J, the gap between germline ends came to 24 bases. This CDR3 is 17 amino acids long. Original analysis: How many nucleated cells were present was estimated from reference gene primer amplification. This table comes from immunoSEQ multiplex PCR, and its TCRdb copy is limited to in-frame clones, with some not included. V and J calls and clone size are copied from that table; D and trimming were computed from the DNA. The sample holds about 180,000 clones, around 85% seen once. V is TRBV25-1 and J is TRBJ2-1; D may be TRBD2 (5 bases). Sequencing was carried out using peripheral blood. The sequence came from a man aged 45 to 65 with active or convalescent COVID-19. This CDR3 is CARIRNEGRYLYNEQFF. In nucleotides, the CDR3 is TGTGCCAGGATTCGGAATGAGGGCAGGTACCTCTACAATGAGCAGTTCTTC.